This T cell receptor (beta chain) is drawn from a study of T cell changes during pregnancy in multiple sclerosis. The data were produced by immunoSEQ multiplex PCR, yet TCRdb's version contains in-frame clones alone and is incomplete. The sample has tens of thousands of clones; 70% to 90% are singletons. The sequencing here drew on CD8+ T cells from peripheral blood mononuclear cells, taken in the first trimester of pregnancy. The sequence was obtained from a female donor in good health, enrolled as a control in a pregnancy study.

The CDR3 reads CASSFFPGGNNEQFF. The CDR3 coding sequence is TGTGCCAGCAGTTTTTTCCCGGGGGGGAATAATGAGCAGTTCTTC. The chain carries TRBV28 and TRBJ2-1; 8 bases align to TRBD2. CDR1 and CDR2 from the germline V gene are MDHEN and SYDVKM. The CDR3 is 15 residues long. V shed 3 bases and J 7 bases; nucleotides not matched to a gene: 8.